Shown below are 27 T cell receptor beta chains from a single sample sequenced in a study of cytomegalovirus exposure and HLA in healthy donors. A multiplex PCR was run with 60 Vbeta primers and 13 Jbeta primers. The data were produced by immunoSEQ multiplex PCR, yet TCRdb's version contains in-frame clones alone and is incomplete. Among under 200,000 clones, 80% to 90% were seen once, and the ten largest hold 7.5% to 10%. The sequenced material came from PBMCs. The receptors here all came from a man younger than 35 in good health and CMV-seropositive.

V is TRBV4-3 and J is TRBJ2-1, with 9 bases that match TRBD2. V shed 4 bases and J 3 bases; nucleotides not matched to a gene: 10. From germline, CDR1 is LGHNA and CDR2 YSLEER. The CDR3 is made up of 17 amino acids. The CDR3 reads CASSPKGSGGRYNEQFF. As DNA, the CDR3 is TGCGCCAGCAGCCCTAAGGGGAGCGGGGGGCGCTACAATGAGCAGTTCTTC.

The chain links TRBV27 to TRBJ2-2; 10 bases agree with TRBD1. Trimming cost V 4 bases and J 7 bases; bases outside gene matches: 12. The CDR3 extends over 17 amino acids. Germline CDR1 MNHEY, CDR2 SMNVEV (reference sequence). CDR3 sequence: CASSSRRDRGAYGELFF. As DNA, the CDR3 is TGTGCCAGCAGTTCCCGCCGGGACAGGGGCGCCTACGGGGAGCTGTTTTTT.

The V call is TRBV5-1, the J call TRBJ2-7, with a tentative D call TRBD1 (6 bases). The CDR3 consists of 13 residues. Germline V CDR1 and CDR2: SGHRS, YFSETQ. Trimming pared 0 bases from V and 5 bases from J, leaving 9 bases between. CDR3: CASSLDRVHEQYF. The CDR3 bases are TGCGCCAGCAGCTTGGACAGGGTTCACGAGCAGTACTTC.

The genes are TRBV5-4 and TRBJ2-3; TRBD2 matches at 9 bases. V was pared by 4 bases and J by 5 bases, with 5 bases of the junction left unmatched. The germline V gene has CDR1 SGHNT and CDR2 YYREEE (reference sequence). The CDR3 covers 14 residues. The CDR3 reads CASSQKRGEDTQYF. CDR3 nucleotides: TGTGCCAGCAGCCAGAAGCGGGGGGAAGATACGCAGTATTTT.

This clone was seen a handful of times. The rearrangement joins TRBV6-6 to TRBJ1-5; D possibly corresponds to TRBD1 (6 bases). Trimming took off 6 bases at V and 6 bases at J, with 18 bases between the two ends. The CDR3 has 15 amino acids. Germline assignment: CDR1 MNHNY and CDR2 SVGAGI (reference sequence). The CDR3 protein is CASSHGPQGGQPQHF. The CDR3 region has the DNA TGTGCCAGCAGCCACGGCCCACAGGGTGGTCAGCCCCAGCATTTT.

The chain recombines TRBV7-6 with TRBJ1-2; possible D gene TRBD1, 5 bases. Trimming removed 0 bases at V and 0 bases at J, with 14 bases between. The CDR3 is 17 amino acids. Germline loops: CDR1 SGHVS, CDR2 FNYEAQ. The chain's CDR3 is CASSLAPLGPTNYGYTF. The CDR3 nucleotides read TGTGCCAGCAGCTTAGCCCCGTTGGGGCCTACTAACTATGGCTACACCTTC.

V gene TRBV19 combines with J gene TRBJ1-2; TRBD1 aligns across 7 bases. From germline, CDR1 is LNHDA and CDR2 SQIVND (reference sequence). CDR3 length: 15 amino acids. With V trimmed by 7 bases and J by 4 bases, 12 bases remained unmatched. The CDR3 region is CASNDPRDRVYGYTF. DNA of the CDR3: TGTGCCAGTAACGACCCCCGAGACAGGGTCTATGGCTACACCTTC.

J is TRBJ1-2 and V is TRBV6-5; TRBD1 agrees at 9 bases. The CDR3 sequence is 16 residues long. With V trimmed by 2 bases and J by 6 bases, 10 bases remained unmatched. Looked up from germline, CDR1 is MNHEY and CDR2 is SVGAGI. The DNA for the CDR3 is TGTGCCAGCAGTTACAGGGGACAGGGAGTAAGAAATGGCTACACCTTC. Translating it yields CASSYRGQGVRNGYTF.

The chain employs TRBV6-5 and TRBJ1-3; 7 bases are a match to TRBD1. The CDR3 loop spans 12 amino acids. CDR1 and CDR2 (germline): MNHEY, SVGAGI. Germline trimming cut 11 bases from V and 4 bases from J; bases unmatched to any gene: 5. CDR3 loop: CASRGLGNTIYF. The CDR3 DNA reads TGTGCCTCCAGGGGGTTAGGAAACACCATATATTTT.

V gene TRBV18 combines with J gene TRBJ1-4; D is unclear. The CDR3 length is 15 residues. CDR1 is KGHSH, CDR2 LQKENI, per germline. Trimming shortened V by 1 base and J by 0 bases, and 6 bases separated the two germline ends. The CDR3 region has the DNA TGTGCCAGCTCACCACTCGGGGCAACTAATGAAAAACTGTTTTTT. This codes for CASSPLGATNEKLFF.

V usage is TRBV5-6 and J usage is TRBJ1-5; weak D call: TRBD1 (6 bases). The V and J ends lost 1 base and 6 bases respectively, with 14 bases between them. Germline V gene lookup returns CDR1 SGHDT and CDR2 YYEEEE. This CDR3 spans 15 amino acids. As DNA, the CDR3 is TGTGCCAGCAGCTTGCGGCAGGGCAGGGGTCAGCCCCAGCATTTT. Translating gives CASSLRQGRGQPQHF.

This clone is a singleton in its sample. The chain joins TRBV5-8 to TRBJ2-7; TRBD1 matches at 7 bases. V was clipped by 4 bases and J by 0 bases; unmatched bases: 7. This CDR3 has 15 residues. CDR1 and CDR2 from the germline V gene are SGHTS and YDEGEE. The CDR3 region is CASSTGTASSYEQYF. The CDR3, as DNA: TGTGCCAGCAGCACCGGGACAGCATCCTCCTACGAGCAGTACTTC.

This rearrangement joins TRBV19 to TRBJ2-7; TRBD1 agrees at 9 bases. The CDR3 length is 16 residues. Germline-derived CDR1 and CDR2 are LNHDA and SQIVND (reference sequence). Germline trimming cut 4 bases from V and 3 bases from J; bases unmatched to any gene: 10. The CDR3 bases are TGTGCCAGTAGTACCTTCGGGACAGGGTCATTCTACGAGCAGTACTTC. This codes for CASSTFGTGSFYEQYF.

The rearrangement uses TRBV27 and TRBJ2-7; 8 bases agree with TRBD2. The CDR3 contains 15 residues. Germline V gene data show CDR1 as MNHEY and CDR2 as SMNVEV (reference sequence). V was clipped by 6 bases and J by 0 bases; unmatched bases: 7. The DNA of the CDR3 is TGTGCCAGCAGCCTTAGCGGGGTTGACTCCTACGAGCAGTACTTC. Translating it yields CASSLSGVDSYEQYF.

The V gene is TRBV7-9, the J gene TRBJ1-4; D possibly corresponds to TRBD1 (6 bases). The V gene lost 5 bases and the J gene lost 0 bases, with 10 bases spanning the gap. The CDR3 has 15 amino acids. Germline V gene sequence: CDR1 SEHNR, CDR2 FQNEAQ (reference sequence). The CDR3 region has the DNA TGTGCCAGCAGCCCGCAGGGGTCAACTAATGAAAAACTGTTTTTT. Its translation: CASSPQGSTNEKLFF.

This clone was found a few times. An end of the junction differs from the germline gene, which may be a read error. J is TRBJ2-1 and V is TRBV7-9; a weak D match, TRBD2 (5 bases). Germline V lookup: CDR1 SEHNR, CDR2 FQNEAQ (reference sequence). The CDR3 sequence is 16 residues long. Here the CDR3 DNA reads TGTTCCAGCAGCTTAGAGACGGGGTATGGCCCCAATGAGCAGTTCTTC. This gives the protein CSSSLETGYGPNEQFF.

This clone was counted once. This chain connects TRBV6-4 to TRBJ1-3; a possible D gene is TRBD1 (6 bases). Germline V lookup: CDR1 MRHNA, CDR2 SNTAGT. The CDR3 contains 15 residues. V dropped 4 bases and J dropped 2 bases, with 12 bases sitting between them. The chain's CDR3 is CASSASGEAGNTIYF. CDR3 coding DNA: TGTGCCAGCAGTGCCTCAGGGGAAGCTGGAAACACCATATATTTT.

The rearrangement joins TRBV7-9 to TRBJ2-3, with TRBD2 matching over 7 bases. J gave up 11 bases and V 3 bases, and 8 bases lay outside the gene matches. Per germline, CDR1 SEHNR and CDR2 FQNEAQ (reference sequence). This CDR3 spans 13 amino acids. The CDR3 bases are TGTGCCAGCAGCTTTGGACGGGGAGGGCAGCAGTATTTT. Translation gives CASSFGRGGQQYF.

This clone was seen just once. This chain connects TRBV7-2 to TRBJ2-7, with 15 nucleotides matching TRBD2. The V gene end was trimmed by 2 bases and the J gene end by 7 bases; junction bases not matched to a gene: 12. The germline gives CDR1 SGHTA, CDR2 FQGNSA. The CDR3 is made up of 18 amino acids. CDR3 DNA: TGTGCCAGCAGCTTAAAGATAGGGACTAGCGGGGGGCCGGGAGAGCAGTACTTC. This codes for CASSLKIGTSGGPGEQYF.

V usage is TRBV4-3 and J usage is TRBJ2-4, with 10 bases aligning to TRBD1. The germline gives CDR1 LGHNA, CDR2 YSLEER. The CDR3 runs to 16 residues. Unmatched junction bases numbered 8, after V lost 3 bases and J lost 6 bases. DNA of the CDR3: TGCGCCAGCAGCCACGAAGACAGGGGGCTTACAAACATTCAGTACTTC. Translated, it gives CASSHEDRGLTNIQYF.

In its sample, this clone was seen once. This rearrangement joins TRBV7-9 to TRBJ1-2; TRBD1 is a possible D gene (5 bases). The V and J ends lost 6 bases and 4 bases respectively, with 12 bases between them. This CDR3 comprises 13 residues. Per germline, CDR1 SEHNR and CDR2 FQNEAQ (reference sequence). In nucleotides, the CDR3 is TGTGCCAGCAGTAACGCCGGGGGCTATGGCTACACCTTC. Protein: CASSNAGGYGYTF.

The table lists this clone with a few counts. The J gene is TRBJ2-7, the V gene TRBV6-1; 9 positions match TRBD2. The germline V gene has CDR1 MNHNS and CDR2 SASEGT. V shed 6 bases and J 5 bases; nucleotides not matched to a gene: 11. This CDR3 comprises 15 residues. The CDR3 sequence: CASSPMAAGGNEQYF. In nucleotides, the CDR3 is TGTGCCAGCAGCCCGATGGCGGCGGGGGGGAACGAGCAGTACTTC.

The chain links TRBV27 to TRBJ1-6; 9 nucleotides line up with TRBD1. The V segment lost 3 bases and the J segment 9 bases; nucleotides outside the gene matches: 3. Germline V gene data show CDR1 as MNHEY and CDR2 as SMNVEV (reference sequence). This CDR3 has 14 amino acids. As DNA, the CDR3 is TGTGCCAGCAGTTTCGACAGGGGGACTTCACCCCTCCACTTT. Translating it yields CASSFDRGTSPLHF.

Written as DNA, the CDR3 is TGTGCCATAGAAGAACCGGGACATACCCTCCTAGCGGGGGGGCTTGATACGCAGTATTTT. This gives the protein CAIEEPGHTLLAGGLDTQYF. The rearrangement links TRBV10-3 to TRBJ2-3; 12 bases align to TRBD2. Germline V gene lookup returns CDR1 ENHRY and CDR2 SYGVKD. Unmatched junction bases numbered 25, after V lost 9 bases and J lost 6 bases. CDR3 length: 20 residues.

CDR3 protein: CASSMTRLTGELFF. CDR3 DNA: TGTGCCAGTAGTATGACTAGACTCACCGGGGAGCTGTTTTTT. The chain uses TRBV19 and TRBJ2-2; maybe TRBD2 (6 bases). The germline V gene has CDR1 LNHDA and CDR2 SQIVND (reference sequence). V lost 3 bases and J 4 bases, leaving 9 bases between the germline ends. This CDR3 comprises 14 residues. The variable domain in full, with the rest retrieved from reference TRBV19 and TRBJ2-2, is DGGITQSPKYLFRKEGQNVTLSCEQNLNHDAMYWYRQDPGQGLRLIYYSQIVNDFQKGDIAEGYSVSREKKESFPLTVTSAQKNPTAFYLCASSMTRLTGELFFGEGSRLTVL.

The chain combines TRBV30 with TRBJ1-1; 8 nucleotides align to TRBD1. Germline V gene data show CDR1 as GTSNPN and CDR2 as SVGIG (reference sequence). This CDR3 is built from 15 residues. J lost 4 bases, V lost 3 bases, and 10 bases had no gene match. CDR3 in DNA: TGTGCCTGGAGCCGTCCAGGGGGCCAGGCCACTGAAGCTTTCTTT. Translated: CAWSRPGGQATEAFF.

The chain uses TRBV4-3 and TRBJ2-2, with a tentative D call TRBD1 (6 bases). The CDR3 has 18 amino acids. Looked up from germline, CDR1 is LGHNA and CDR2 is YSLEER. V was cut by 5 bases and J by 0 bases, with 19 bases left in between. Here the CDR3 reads CASSSAAPRQANTGELFF. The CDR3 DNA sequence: TGCGCCAGCAGCTCCGCAGCCCCGCGACAGGCGAACACCGGGGAGCTGTTTTTT.